This T cell receptor beta chain was recorded in a study of T-cell memory formation after mild COVID-19. Study-wide context: Clustering of TCRs was largely donor specific.

General observations from the study: CD4+ clones that contracted lay mainly in CM and EM; CD8+ ones lay in EMRA. Cross-reactive memory apparently joined, as some responding clones appeared in pre-infection memory.

This clonotype was observed a handful of times. Its antigen is as yet unknown. 5'RACE primed at constant segments yielded TCR alpha and TCR beta cDNA libraries bearing sample barcodes and UMIs. TCRdb recomputed calls from the 5' RACE reads with MiXCR, one row per CDR3 protein. The table records about 560,000 distinct CDR3 sequences, around 17% of them present only once. CDR1 is DFQATT, CDR2 SNEGSKA, per germline (reference sequence). The CDR3 has 13 residues. Trimming at V came to 6 bases and at J to 6 bases, leaving 6 bases not matched to a gene. The receptor's source is an adult woman who had mild COVID-19 (a few samples of this study predate the infection). Cell type and time point are not known. The gene calls are TRBV20-1 and TRBJ1-3; 9 nucleotides agree with TRBD1. The sample consisted of PBMCs or a T cell subset sorted from them (not recorded which). CDR3 DNA: TGCAGTGCGAAGACAGGGGGGGTAAACACCATATATTTT. It encodes CSAKTGGVNTIYF.